This T cell receptor beta chain was retrieved from a study of tumor-infiltrating lymphocytes in primary liver carcinoma. Across the whole study: With diameters of about 4.2 to 10 cm, tumors were stage T1-T3 N0M0.

Whole-study results and caveats: Whereas tumor region pairs overlapped more, tumor-adjacent and tumor-blood pairs overlapped less.

The table lists this clonotype with a few counts. No antigen is known for it. One junction end disagrees with the germline gene, perhaps due to a read error. The source material, roughly 20-31 mg of unsorted bulk tissue, was used to co-extract RNA and DNA. Every patient had chronic HBV infection and was treatment-naive. The investigators made TCR beta cDNA from approximately 510 ng total RNA, using a constant-region primer. Slightly modified ARM-PCR with three nested multiplex PCR rounds yielded TCR beta libraries. Amplification in the first two PCR rounds was performed using TRBV1-TRBV30 forward primers and a C-beta reverse primer for approximately 10 cycles each. TCRdb independently ran MiXCR on the multiplex PCR reads; one entry per CDR3 protein. Counted here are 90,000 to 150,000 distinct CDR3 sequences, roughly 70% occurring once; the ten biggest clones make up roughly 7.3%. The CDR3 sequence is 15 residues long. Germline V gives CDR1 SNHLY, CDR2 FYNNEI.

The receptor was isolated from a woman in her sixties or seventies with primary liver carcinoma and hepatitis B virus infection. Sequenced sample: tumor-adjacent normal liver tissue. The rearrangement links TRBV2 to TRBJ2-1; the match to TRBD2 covers 9 bases. CDR3 nucleotides: TGTGCCAGCGGGGAACTGGGGACTAGCCCTAATGTGCAGTTCTTC. Translation: CASGELGTSPNVQFF.